The T cell receptor beta chain under discussion was sequenced for a study of blood T cells in healthy people across ages. Then a second PCR, running roughly 7 to 11 cycles, was carried out with a sample-barcoded 5' primer and a J-beta primer mix. A minimum of 2.5 million CDR3-containing paired-end reads was obtained for each sample. TCRdb reprocessed the 5' RACE reads with MiXCR, giving one entry per CDR3 protein. The sample carries approximately 600,000 distinct CDR3 sequences, roughly 50% recorded once. Individuals who donated were healthy Caucasians from Russia aged roughly 6 to 95. Every participating donor contributed roughly 9.6 milliliters of peripheral blood through a draw. General study findings and limits: Roughly linear age-related decline in beta diversity appeared, significant by age 40.

The CDR3 runs 16 residues. Germline trimming cut 3 bases from V and 8 bases from J; bases unmatched to any gene: 15. The germline V gene encodes CDR1 DFQATT and CDR2 SNEGSKA (reference sequence). This clonotype showed up just a few times. Its antigen is as yet unknown. The V and J genes are TRBV20-1 and TRBJ2-1; 8 nucleotides match TRBD2. This sequence originates from a man aged 60 to 75 in good health. Input material: blood. CDR3 sequence: CSARKGIAGLAHEQFF. CDR3 sequence (DNA): TGCAGTGCTAGGAAGGGAATAGCGGGACTGGCCCATGAGCAGTTCTTC.